These 5 T cell receptor beta chains came from one sample sequenced in a study of T cell responses to AZD1222 COVID-19 vaccine. Using immunoSEQ multiplex PCR, the repertoire was profiled, and TCRdb retains in-frame clones only, with some absent. The profile shows some 200,000 clones, more than 85% of them singletons. Source: peripheral blood, taken on day 0 of AZD1222 vaccination. These TCRs come from an adult in good health.

The sample holds one count of this clone. J is TRBJ2-4 and V is TRBV15; D perhaps matches TRBD2 (6 bases). Trimming took off 0 bases at V and 1 base at J, with 16 bases between the two ends. This CDR3 spans 18 amino acids. CDR1 is LNHNV, CDR2 YYDKDF, per germline (reference sequence). The CDR3 DNA is TGTGCCACCAGCAGAGATAAGGAGGGGCGCGGGGCCAAAAACATTCAGTACTTC. Amino acids: CATSRDKEGRGAKNIQYF.

J is TRBJ1-6 and V is TRBV11-2, with D unresolved. The CDR3 has 14 amino acids. Germline CDR1 SGHAT, CDR2 FQNNGV. V was shortened by 5 bases and J by 5 bases, with 10 bases between the two germline ends. The CDR3 here is CASSKPPNNSPLHF. The CDR3 DNA follows: TGTGCCAGCAGCAAACCCCCTAATAATTCACCCCTCCACTTT.

V and J are TRBV19 and TRBJ2-2; perhaps D is TRBD1 or TRBD2 (5 bases each). The V end was cut by 6 bases, the J end by 3 bases, with 14 bases between. The CDR3 covers 15 residues. Germline CDR1 and CDR2: LNHDA and SQIVND (reference sequence). The CDR3 sequence is CASRRGSQYTGELFF. As DNA, the CDR3 is TGTGCCAGTAGGAGGGGTTCACAATACACCGGGGAGCTGTTTTTT.

The chain uses TRBV12-3 or TRBV12-4 and TRBJ2-5; D is undetermined. The CDR3 has 12 residues. The V and J ends lost 3 bases and 4 bases respectively, with 6 bases between them. CDR3 nucleotides: TGTGCCAGCAGTTTCGAGTTAGAGACCCAGTACTTC. It codes for CASSFELETQYF.

V is TRBV18 and J is TRBJ1-5; D remains ambiguous. CDR3 length equals 15 residues. Germline CDR1 reads KGHSH; CDR2 reads LQKENI. The ends were cut back, 2 bases at V and 3 bases at J, with 11 bases in the middle. In DNA, the CDR3 is TGTGCCAGCTCACCAACGATAAGGGCCAATCAGCCCCAGCATTTT. Translated: CASSPTIRANQPQHF.